The 21 T cell receptor beta chains in this list originate from one sample, sequenced in a study of identical twins. TCRdb analysed the 5' RACE reads with MiXCR anew, one entry per CDR3 protein. The repertoire holds more than 600,000 distinct CDR3 sequences, with 18% as singletons. The same specimen was also included in a second study, on T cells expressing NK-cell markers.

Sequencing was done on a sample of PBMCs. Receptors originate from a woman aged 18-30 years in good health.

Ten or more counts support this clonotype. The chain is built from TRBV15 and TRBJ2-1; D perhaps matches TRBD1 (6 bases). V lost 2 bases and J 7 bases, leaving 12 bases between the germline ends. Germline V CDR1 and CDR2: LNHNV, YYDKDF (reference sequence). The CDR3 covers 14 residues. CDR3 bases: TGTGCCACCAGCAGACAGGGGATGATGAATGAGCAGTTCTTC. Protein: CATSRQGMMNEQFF.

This clonotype was seen a handful of times. The chain carries TRBV6-2 or TRBV6-3 and TRBJ2-2; D not certain. Trimming took 6 bases from V and 6 from J, leaving 14 bases between them. The CDR3 is made up of 14 amino acids. Germline V CDR1 and CDR2: MNHEY, SVGEGT. The chain's CDR3 is CASRTTSRAGELFF. The DNA of the CDR3 is TGTGCCAGCAGGACGACAAGTAGGGCCGGGGAGCTGTTTTTT.

This clonotype showed up just a few times. The chain is built from TRBV29-1 and TRBJ2-3; 8 bases map to TRBD1. The V gene end was trimmed by 7 bases and the J gene end by 4 bases; junction bases not matched to a gene: 10. Germline values: CDR1 SQVTM, CDR2 ANQGSEA. CDR3 length: 14 residues. The CDR3 region has the DNA TGCAGCGCCGAAGTCGGACAGGGCCCAGATACGCAGTATTTT. As protein: CSAEVGQGPDTQYF.

A few counts support this clonotype. The genes are TRBV7-6 and TRBJ2-3, with 7 bases fitting TRBD2. The CDR3 extends over 13 amino acids. Per the germline V gene, CDR1 is SGHVS and CDR2 is FNYEAQ. After removal of 5 bases from V and 4 bases from J, the junction contained 3 bases not matched to a gene. The CDR3 DNA is TGTGCCAGCAGCGGGGGGAGGGCAGATACGCAGTATTTT. Translating gives CASSGGRADTQYF.

This clonotype showed up just a few times. The rearrangement uses TRBV7-2 and TRBJ2-1, with 8 bases matching TRBD2. The germline gives CDR1 SGHTA, CDR2 FQGNSA. Germline trimming cut 5 bases from V and 5 bases from J; bases unmatched to any gene: 5. The CDR3 is 14 residues long. The CDR3 sequence: CASSPSGRHNEQFF. Here the CDR3 DNA reads TGTGCCAGCAGCCCGAGCGGGAGACACAATGAGCAGTTCTTC.

The chain is built from TRBV12-3 or TRBV12-4 and TRBJ2-7, with 9 bases aligning to TRBD2. With 5 bases clipped from V and 7 bases from J, the junction kept 12 bases outside the gene matches. This CDR3 spans 15 amino acids. CDR3 bases: TGTGCCAGCAGTCCCCTCGCGGGGGGGCCGGGAGAGCAGTACTTC. This encodes CASSPLAGGPGEQYF.

The chain couples TRBV6-5 to TRBJ1-3, with TRBD1 as a possible D gene (5 bases). Germline V gene sequence: CDR1 MNHEY, CDR2 SVGAGI. This CDR3 has 16 residues. The V end lost 3 bases, the J end lost 0 bases, and 12 bases lay between the germline ends. CDR3 nucleotide sequence: TGTGCCAGCAGTTATGGGACCTCGTTCTCTGGAAACACCATATATTTT. This encodes CASSYGTSFSGNTIYF.

The J gene is TRBJ2-7, the V gene TRBV7-8, with D possibly matching TRBD1 (6 bases). There are 15 residues in the CDR3. Germline assignment: CDR1 SGHVS and CDR2 FQNEAQ. Trimming left V 0 bases short and J 2 bases short, with 11 bases between. CDR3 loop: CASSLARTATYEQYF. The DNA for the CDR3 is TGTGCCAGCAGCTTAGCCAGGACAGCTACCTACGAGCAGTACTTC.

The genes are TRBV7-3 and TRBJ2-3; TRBD2 matches 12 bases. The CDR3 loop spans 16 amino acids. V shed 5 bases, J shed 5 bases, and the junction held 8 bases outside the gene matches. CDR1 and CDR2 from the germline V gene are SGHTA and FQGTGA. CDR3 protein: CASSKLAGGTEDTQYF. CDR3 bases: TGTGCCAGCAGCAAACTAGCGGGGGGTACGGAAGATACGCAGTATTTT.

This clonotype has only a few counts. The chain uses TRBV12-3 or TRBV12-4 and TRBJ2-5, with D tentatively TRBD2 (7 bases). Between the trimmed V and J ends, which lost 3 bases and 4 bases, there was a span of 15 bases. The CDR3 has 15 amino acids. The CDR3 sequence: CASSFRGGAGETQYF. CDR3 DNA: TGTGCCAGCAGTTTCCGTGGGGGGGCAGGAGAGACCCAGTACTTC.

The chain is built from TRBV7-2 and TRBJ2-3; a possible D gene is TRBD2 (6 bases). The CDR3 has 16 residues. Germline lookup yields CDR1 SGHTA and CDR2 FQGNSA. V was clipped by 1 base and J by 2 bases, with 13 bases between them. The CDR3 is CASSLGLAENTDTQYF. CDR3 nucleotides: TGTGCCAGCAGCTTAGGTTTAGCGGAAAACACAGATACGCAGTATTTT.

In its sample, this clonotype was seen a few times. The chain has TRBV18 and TRBJ2-7; no clear D gene. The CDR3 is made up of 15 amino acids. V was pared by 3 bases and J by 0 bases, with 12 bases between. The V gene's germline CDR1 is KGHSH and CDR2 LQKENI. The CDR3 reads CASSPGVGNSYEQYF. The CDR3, as DNA: TGTGCCAGCTCACCTGGTGTGGGAAACTCCTACGAGCAGTACTTC.

This clonotype showed up many times. V is TRBV6-5 and J is TRBJ2-1, with a weak D call TRBD1 (6 bases). The length of the CDR3 is 14 residues. Germline V lookup: CDR1 MNHEY, CDR2 SVGAGI. The germline V and J ends were trimmed by 2 bases and 3 bases, with 8 bases remaining between them. The CDR3 is CASSYGRGYNEQFF. The CDR3 DNA reads as TGTGCCAGCAGTTACGGCAGGGGCTACAATGAGCAGTTCTTC.

This CDR3 is CASSPQTASNTEAFF. The CDR3 DNA sequence: TGTGCCAGCAGCCCACAGACAGCTTCGAACACTGAAGCTTTCTTT. The rearrangement joins TRBV9 to TRBJ1-1; TRBD1 might be the D (5 bases). The V gene's germline CDR1 is SGDLS and CDR2 YYNGEE. This CDR3 has 15 amino acids. The germline V and J ends were trimmed by 4 bases and 1 base, with 14 bases remaining between them.

The genes are TRBV20-1 and TRBJ2-5; tentative D call: TRBD1 (5 bases). The V end lost 7 bases, the J end lost 4 bases, and 10 bases lay between the germline ends. The CDR3 covers 11 residues. Per the germline V gene, CDR1 is DFQATT and CDR2 is SNEGSKA (reference sequence). The CDR3, as DNA: TGCAGTGAACAGGAACGAGAGACCCAGTACTTC. Its translation is CSEQERETQYF.

The rearrangement uses TRBV20-1 and TRBJ2-7; the D gene is possibly TRBD1 (5 bases). Looked up from germline, CDR1 is DFQATT and CDR2 is SNEGSKA (reference sequence). This CDR3 region has 14 residues. The ends were cut back, 3 bases at V and 5 bases at J, with 17 bases in the middle. CDR3 coding DNA: TGCAGTGCTAGCCCAAGGGGTGGTATCGACGAGCAGTACTTC. It is translated as CSASPRGGIDEQYF.

The chain employs TRBV12-3 or TRBV12-4 and TRBJ1-2, with a weak D call TRBD1 (5 bases). The V gene lost 10 bases and the J gene lost 5 bases, with 14 bases spanning the gap. The CDR3 length is 12 residues. CDR3 region: CATFRQGYGYTF. As DNA, the CDR3 is TGTGCCACCTTCCGGCAGGGATATGGCTACACCTTC.

To note about this clonotype: Mismatch with germline at one junction end may stem from a read error. The chain is built from TRBV7-2 and TRBJ2-1; 13 positions match TRBD2. Germline CDR1 SGHTA, CDR2 FQGNSA. CDR3 size: 17 residues. This CDR3 reads CASSPRLAGGLYNELFF. The CDR3 DNA reads as TGTGCCAGCAGCCCCAGACTAGCGGGAGGCCTCTACAATGAGCTGTTCTTC.

This clonotype was counted a few times. V usage is TRBV6-2 or TRBV6-3 and J usage is TRBJ2-3; 7 nucleotides align to TRBD1. The germline CDR1 and CDR2 sequences are MNHEY and SVGEGT. CDR3 length: 18 amino acids. V dropped 2 bases and J dropped 2; count of bases not matched to a gene: 13. The DNA of the CDR3 is TGTGCCAGCAGTTACCTTAACAGGGGAAGGGCCTTCACAGATACGCAGTATTTT. Translation gives CASSYLNRGRAFTDTQYF.

The rearrangement joins TRBV20-1 to TRBJ1-4; D unclear. In germline, CDR1 is DFQATT, CDR2 SNEGSKA (reference sequence). CDR3 length: 15 amino acids. The V end lost 0 bases, the J end lost 11 bases, and 19 bases lay between the germline ends. The CDR3 spells CSARDSPRSIRKLFF. Written as DNA, the CDR3 is TGCAGTGCTAGAGATTCCCCTCGTTCTATTCGGAAACTGTTTTTT.

This clonotype was seen a handful of times. The chain carries TRBV6-5 and TRBJ1-1, with a tentative D call TRBD1 (5 bases). The germline CDR1 and CDR2 sequences are MNHEY and SVGAGI. The CDR3 extends over 14 amino acids. Trimming removed 2 bases from V and 0 bases from J, with 7 bases in between. CDR3 in amino acids: CASSYEGMNTEAFF. As DNA, the CDR3 is TGTGCCAGCAGTTACGAGGGGATGAACACTGAAGCTTTCTTT.